This T cell receptor (beta chain) was captured by sequencing in a study of blood T cells in healthy people across ages (dated by TCRdb to between 2015 and 2017). Study-level background: In model experiments, roughly one uniquely barcoded TCR beta cDNA molecule per two T cells was captured by template switching. For two donors (one aged 18 to 29 and one aged 80 or older), the study analyzed two additional independent replicas of 1 million unique cDNA reads from the same blood draw. To avoid experimental bias, donors of different ages were distributed randomly across sequencing lanes. Donors were grouped into four age groups: young (average roughly 17 years), middle-aged (less than 40), aged (approximately 67) and long-lived (about 82). To track age-related changes in TCR beta repertoire diversity, the study relied on deep sequencing normalized with unique cDNA molecular identifiers.

What the research found in general, with its limitations: As age increased, observed TCR beta diversity per million T cells dropped in a roughly linear way, and a significant reduction was already evident by age about 40. Bulk unsorted PBMC profiling prevented conclusive comparison of naive and antigen-experienced compartments. Compared with the aged group, more naive CD4+ T cells, fewer expanded clones and increased TCR diversity were shown by the long-lived group, suggesting age selection. Estimates of total diversity based on one million sequenced T cells were regarded as lower bounds and as underestimates. There was a strong correlation between observed TCR beta diversity and the percentage of naive T cells measured by flow cytometry. Because the CMV infection status of the donors was unknown, age-related changes in expanded clonotypes may potentially have been confounded.

As for this clonotype: No cognate antigen has been identified for it. No per-base quality is available; no much larger clone lies one base away.

The library was prepared using 5' RACE. TCRdb lists the instrument as Illumina HiSeq 2500. A second PCR of about 7 to 12 cycles was run with a J-beta primer mix and a sample-barcoded 5' primer. Each TCR beta cDNA molecule received a unique molecular identifier from a template-switch 5' adaptor carrying 12 random nucleotides. Each sample yielded at least 2.5 million CDR3-containing paired-end reads. First-strand cDNA synthesis was performed from all RNA using the Mint cDNA synthesis kit, with priming by a TRBC-specific oligonucleotide. All cDNA was treated with uracil-DNA glycosylase and then went through a first 18-cycle PCR with the universal primers M1SS and BC2_uni_R. As for how the authors treated the data: For normalization, 1 million high-quality reads were randomly selected from each sample, with every read carrying a distinct molecular identifier. Reads sharing molecular identifiers were discarded rather than binned into consensus sequences. MiTCR, set to a Q25 quality threshold and the strictest error-elimination algorithm, was used for CDR3 identification, clonotype clustering and error correction. A nonparametric unseen species model with Euler transformation was used to estimate a lower bound on total TCR beta diversity. TCRdb took the public reads, trimmed them with fastp at Q25, ran MiXCR for clone calling and kept in-frame beta chains. Here each entry gathers all rows of one CDR3 protein and keeps the most common genes and DNA. TCRdb assigned the V and J calls; the authors' analysis was not used. The sample has 700,000 to 950,000 distinct CDR3 sequences on record, 35% to 45% of them singletons. 20% to 25% of the sample lies in the top ten.

The donors were roughly 39 Caucasian individuals from Russia, aged 6 to 90 years, who were systemically healthy. Approximately 10 milliliters of peripheral blood were collected from each donor into EDTA-treated Vacutainer tubes. Ficoll-Paque density-gradient centrifugation was used to isolate PBMCs, with at least 6.5 million per sample. Total RNA, at least 5 micrograms per sample, was extracted from PBMCs with Trizol reagent. For every donor, flow cytometry on a PBMC aliquot measured the percentage of naive CD45RAhigh/CD27high T cells. The receptor comes from a woman between 55 and 75 years old in good health. Sequences were obtained from blood.

In nucleotide form, the sequence is TGTGCCAGCAGCCTGGGTTCTGGTAGGTACGAGCAGTACTTC. It is translated as CASSLGSGRYEQYF. This receptor chain uses TRBV6-5 and TRBJ2-7; the D gene assignment is ambiguous. Via the germline V gene, CDR1 is MNHEY and CDR2 SVGAGI. The V and J ends are trimmed by 6 bases and 4 bases, leaving 16 bases between them. The CDR3 spans 14 residues, from the cysteine through the phenylalanine. The sequence is cut down to CDR3 DNA, 42 bases in frame from base 1.